The 20 T cell receptor beta chains listed next were all sequenced from one sample in a study of T cell repertoires in cytomegalovirus infection. Each CDR3 protein is one row after TCRdb ran MiXCR on the reads. The sample lists about 340,000 distinct CDR3 sequences; about 27% were seen once. Their recognized antigens are unknown. Specimen: cultured PBMCs, collected from culture after CMV antigen stimulation. These receptors came from a human donor in good health (CMV status not recorded). Some clones in this sample may be carry-over from other donors' samples.

The chain recombines TRBV3-1 with TRBJ1-1, with 7 nucleotides matching TRBD1. There are 14 residues in the CDR3. Per germline, CDR1 LGHDT and CDR2 YNNKEL (reference sequence). V shed 4 bases, J shed 6 bases, and the junction held 8 bases outside the gene matches. The CDR3 DNA reads TGTGCCAGCAGCCCAATGGCAGGGGGTTCTGAAGCTTTCTTT. It encodes CASSPMAGGSEAFF.

J is TRBJ1-5 and V is TRBV7-4, with D possibly matching TRBD1 (5 bases). The V gene lost 4 bases and the J gene lost 2 bases, with 21 bases spanning the gap. CDR1 and CDR2 from the germline V gene are SGHVT and SQSDAQ. The CDR3 sequence is 18 residues long. The CDR3 region is CASSSSREPFRGNQPQHF. The CDR3 DNA follows: TGTGCCAGCAGCTCCTCCAGGGAGCCCTTTAGAGGCAATCAGCCCCAGCATTTT.

V gene TRBV7-6 combines with J gene TRBJ2-2, with 10 bases fitting TRBD1. CDR1 and CDR2 (germline): SGHVS, FNYEAQ. The J segment lost 8 bases and the V segment lost 2 bases, leaving 8 bases of the junction unmatched. This CDR3 region has 16 residues. The CDR3 nucleotides read TGTGCCAGCAGCTTATCGGACAGGGGGATGTCGGGGGAGCTGTTTTTT. Its translation: CASSLSDRGMSGELFF.

In regard to this clonotype: In this CDR3 the conserved last residue, phenylalanine or tryptophan, is missing, so a read error is likely. V and J are TRBV5-1 and TRBJ1-1, with TRBD1 matching over 12 bases. The V gene end was trimmed by 3 bases and the J gene end by 7 bases; junction bases not matched to a gene: 4. This CDR3 has 14 residues. Per the germline V gene, CDR1 is SGHRS and CDR2 is YFSETQ. The CDR3 here is CASSSGQGASEAFS. The CDR3 DNA reads TGCGCCAGCAGCTCGGGACAGGGGGCGAGTGAAGCTTTCTCT.

Only a few counts were recorded for this clonotype. This sequence joins TRBV7-4 and TRBJ1-5; a weak D match, TRBD1 (6 bases). V was cut by 5 bases and J by 7 bases, with 15 bases left in between. Germline CDR1 and CDR2: SGHVT and SQSDAQ. The CDR3 has 14 residues. CDR3 in amino acids: CASSLQGVDQPQHF. Written as DNA, the CDR3 is TGTGCCAGCAGCCTACAGGGAGTTGACCAGCCCCAGCATTTT.

V usage is TRBV29-1 and J usage is TRBJ1-2, with TRBD1 matching over 8 bases. There are 14 residues in the CDR3. Germline trimming cut 3 bases from V and 4 bases from J; bases unmatched to any gene: 7. The germline V gene has CDR1 SQVTM and CDR2 ANQGSEA. CDR3 sequence: CSVEQGANPYGYTF. The DNA for the CDR3 is TGCAGCGTTGAGCAGGGGGCAAATCCCTATGGCTACACCTTC. The whole variable domain, remainder taken from reference TRBV29-1 and TRBJ1-2, is SAVISQKPSRDICQRGTSLTIQCQVDSQVTMMFWYRQQPGQSLTLIATANQGSEATYESGFVIDKFPISRPNLTFSTLTVSNMSPEDSSIYLCSVEQGANPYGYTFGSGTRLTVV.

This rearrangement joins TRBV7-2 to TRBJ2-2, with D perhaps TRBD1 or TRBD2 (5 bases each). The CDR3 spans 15 residues. The germline V gene encodes CDR1 SGHTA and CDR2 FQGNSA. V lost 5 bases and J 2 bases, leaving 12 bases between the germline ends. The CDR3 coding sequence is TGTGCCAGCAGCCGGGGACCAGCAAACACCGGGGAGCTGTTTTTT. It translates to CASSRGPANTGELFF. The full variable domain, its missing parts supplied by reference TRBV7-2 and TRBJ2-2, is GAGVSQSPSNKVTEKGKDVELRCDPISGHTALYWYRQSLGQGLEFLIYFQGNSAPDKSGLPSDRFSAERTGGSVSTLTIQRTQQEDSAVYLCASSRGPANTGELFFGEGSRLTVL.

Ten or more counts support this clonotype. The rearrangement links TRBV7-6 to TRBJ2-5, with a weak D call TRBD2 (5 bases). This CDR3 is built from 13 residues. V was shortened by 3 bases and J by 3 bases, with 8 bases between the two germline ends. Germline loops: CDR1 SGHVS, CDR2 FNYEAQ. CDR3 in amino acids: CASSFPGEETQYF. The CDR3 DNA reads TGTGCCAGCAGCTTCCCCGGGGAAGAGACCCAGTACTTC.

The chain joins TRBV20-1 to TRBJ1-5, with 8 bases aligning to TRBD1. With V trimmed by 0 bases and J by 5 bases, 3 bases remained unmatched. The CDR3 consists of 14 residues. CDR1 and CDR2 from the germline V gene are DFQATT and SNEGSKA (reference sequence). The CDR3 coding sequence is TGCAGTGCTAGAGATGGGACAGGCGATCAGCCCCAGCATTTT. It specifies CSARDGTGDQPQHF.

This chain uses TRBV6-1 with TRBJ1-1; D unclear. Germline CDR1 MNHNS, CDR2 SASEGT. V lost 5 bases and J lost 10, with 17 bases in between. This CDR3 comprises 13 residues. CDR3 nucleotides: TGTGCCAGCAGTCCGCTATTGGAGCGAGTAGCTTTCTTT. This sequence encodes CASSPLLERVAFF.

The chain combines TRBV19 with TRBJ1-1; D is unclear. V was pared by 5 bases and J by 7 bases, with 8 bases between. Germline values: CDR1 LNHDA, CDR2 SQIVND (reference sequence). The CDR3 loop spans 11 amino acids. DNA of the CDR3: TGTGCCAGTAGTGTATTCCGTGAAGCTTTCTTT. It yields the protein CASSVFREAFF.

This clonotype was observed at least ten times. The V call is TRBV7-2, the J call TRBJ2-1; D is ambiguous. Looked up from germline, CDR1 is SGHTA and CDR2 is FQGNSA. The CDR3 sequence is 13 residues long. V was pared by 5 bases and J by 4 bases, with 9 bases between. The CDR3 loop reads CASSPGSYNEQFF. The DNA for the CDR3 is TGTGCCAGCAGCCCCGGTTCATACAATGAGCAGTTCTTC.

The chain joins TRBV7-8 to TRBJ1-5; D gene ambiguous. This CDR3 is 15 amino acids long. Germline CDR1 and CDR2: SGHVS and FQNEAQ. V dropped 6 bases and J dropped 4 bases, with 16 bases sitting between them. CDR3 amino acids: CASSLDPGENQPQHF. The CDR3 nucleotides read TGTGCCAGCAGTCTAGACCCGGGCGAGAATCAGCCCCAGCATTTT.

There are a few counts of this clonotype. V gene TRBV6-1 combines with J gene TRBJ1-1, with D possibly matching TRBD1 (5 bases). Trimming shortened V by 8 bases and J by 6 bases, and 13 bases separated the two germline ends. The CDR3 is made up of 12 amino acids. In germline, CDR1 is MNHNS, CDR2 SASEGT. The CDR3 region is CASGRRGPEAFF. DNA of the CDR3: TGTGCCAGCGGCCGTAGGGGTCCTGAAGCTTTCTTT.

The chain uses TRBV7-8 and TRBJ1-5, with TRBD1 matching over 8 bases. Trimming took 5 bases from V and 0 from J; bases not matched to a gene: 12. The CDR3 totals 18 residues. Germline V gene data show CDR1 as SGHVS and CDR2 as FQNEAQ. CDR3 sequence: CASSPLGQGAYSNQPQHF. CDR3 nucleotide sequence: TGTGCCAGCAGCCCCCTTGGTCAGGGGGCTTATAGCAATCAGCCCCAGCATTTT.

The chain uses TRBV12-3 or TRBV12-4 and TRBJ1-1, with D possibly being TRBD1 (6 bases). CDR3 length: 14 residues. V lost 10 bases to trimming and J lost 4 bases, with 19 bases between them. In DNA form, the CDR3 reads TGTGCCATCCAAAGACAGGACCGTATCACTGAAGCTTTCTTT. Translating it yields CAIQRQDRITEAFF.

There are many counts of this clonotype. The chain has TRBV6-5 and TRBJ1-2, with 7 bases that match TRBD1. There are 14 residues in the CDR3. V was clipped by 2 bases and J by 2 bases; unmatched bases: 2. The V gene's germline CDR1 is MNHEY and CDR2 SVGAGI. The CDR3 loop is CASSYLGQNYGYTF. The CDR3 DNA is TGTGCCAGCAGTTACCTGGGACAGAACTATGGCTACACCTTC.

This chain connects TRBV6-1 to TRBJ1-6; TRBD1 is a possible D gene (5 bases). CDR1 MNHNS and CDR2 SASEGT come from the germline V gene. The CDR3 covers 14 residues. The V and J ends lost 3 bases and 4 bases respectively, with 7 bases between them. Here the CDR3 DNA reads TGTGCCAGCAGTGAGCAGGGTTATAATTCACCCCTCCACTTT. Translation: CASSEQGYNSPLHF.

This clonotype was found a few times. The chain couples TRBV2 to TRBJ1-5, with D maybe TRBD1 (6 bases). Germline loops: CDR1 SNHLY, CDR2 FYNNEI. V shed 6 bases and J shed 6 bases, with 15 bases lying between them. CDR3 length: 14 amino acids. In nucleotides, the CDR3 is TGTGCCAGCAGCCAGGGGCGGGGGCCTCAGCCCCAGCATTTT. Translating it yields CASSQGRGPQPQHF.

J is TRBJ2-3 and V is TRBV11-1, with 7 bases lining up with TRBD2. The length of the CDR3 is 18 residues. The germline gives CDR1 SGHAT, CDR2 FQDESV (reference sequence). The J segment lost 0 bases and the V segment lost 1 base, leaving 10 bases of the junction unmatched. The CDR3 sequence is CASSLERGYQPSTDTQYF. In nucleotides, the CDR3 is TGTGCCAGCAGCTTAGAGCGGGGCTACCAACCGAGCACAGATACGCAGTATTTT.